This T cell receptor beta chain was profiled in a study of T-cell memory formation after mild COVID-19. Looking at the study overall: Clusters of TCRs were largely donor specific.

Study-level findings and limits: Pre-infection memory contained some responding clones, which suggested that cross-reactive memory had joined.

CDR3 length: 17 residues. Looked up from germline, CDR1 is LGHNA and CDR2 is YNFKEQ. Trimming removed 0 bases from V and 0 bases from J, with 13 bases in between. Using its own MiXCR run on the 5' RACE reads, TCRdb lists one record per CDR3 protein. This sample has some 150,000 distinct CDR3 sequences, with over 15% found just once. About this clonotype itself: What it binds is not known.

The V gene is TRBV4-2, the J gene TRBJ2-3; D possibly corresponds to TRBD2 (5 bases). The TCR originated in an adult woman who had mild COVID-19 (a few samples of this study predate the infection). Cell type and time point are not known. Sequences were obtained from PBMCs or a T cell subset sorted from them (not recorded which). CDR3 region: CASSQDLRATSTDTQYF. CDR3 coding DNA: TGTGCCAGCAGCCAAGATCTGAGGGCCACTAGCACAGATACGCAGTATTTT.